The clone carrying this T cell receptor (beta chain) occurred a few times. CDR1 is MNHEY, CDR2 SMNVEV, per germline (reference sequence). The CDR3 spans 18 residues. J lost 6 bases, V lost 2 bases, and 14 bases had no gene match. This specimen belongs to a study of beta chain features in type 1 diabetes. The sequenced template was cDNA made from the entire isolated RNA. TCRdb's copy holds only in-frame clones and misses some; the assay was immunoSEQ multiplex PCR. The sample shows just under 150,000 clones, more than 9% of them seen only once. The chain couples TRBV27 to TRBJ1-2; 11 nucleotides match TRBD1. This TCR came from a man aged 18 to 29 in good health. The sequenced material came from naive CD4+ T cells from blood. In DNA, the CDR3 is TGTGCCAGCAGTTTAGTTAGCGGTCGGAGGACAGGGGGCGATGGCTACACCTTC. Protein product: CASSLVSGRRTGGDGYTF.